One sample yielded the 12 T cell receptor beta chains listed below, sequenced in a study of radiation and T cells in renal cell carcinoma. Method: immunoSEQ multiplex PCR; TCRdb's copy keeps in-frame clones and lacks some. The table lists around 80,000 clones, roughly 82% of them singletons. As for time point: blood 2 weeks post-SBRT. This sample's treatment: 15 Gy SBRT to primary tumor, nephrectomy 4 weeks later. The specimen comprised blood, sampled from a patient whose treatment included radiotherapy and nephrectomy. These receptor sequences come from a man aged 55-75 years with renal cell carcinoma.

The gene calls are TRBV9 and TRBJ2-3; D remains unclear. Germline V lookup: CDR1 SGDLS, CDR2 YYNGEE. CDR3 length: 15 residues. Trimming pared 0 bases from V and 5 bases from J, leaving 13 bases between. The CDR3 DNA follows: TGTGCCAGCAGCGTAGGCATGGATCGGCGAGATACGCAGTATTTT. Its translation: CASSVGMDRRDTQYF.

This chain uses TRBV29-1 with TRBJ2-2; possible D gene TRBD1, 5 bases. Germline-derived CDR1 and CDR2 are SQVTM and ANQGSEA. The CDR3 has 12 amino acids. V was pared by 7 bases and J by 2 bases, with 8 bases between. The chain's CDR3 is CSADSNTGELFF. The CDR3 nucleotides read TGCAGCGCAGACAGTAACACCGGGGAGCTGTTTTTT.

The V call is TRBV18, the J call TRBJ1-1; the match to TRBD1 covers 9 bases. The CDR3 is 13 amino acids. CDR1 is KGHSH, CDR2 LQKENI, per germline. Germline trimming cut 4 bases from V and 3 bases from J; bases unmatched to any gene: 0. CDR3 loop: CASSRQGDTEAFF. In DNA, the CDR3 is TGTGCCAGCTCACGACAGGGGGACACTGAAGCTTTCTTT.

V is TRBV4-1 and J is TRBJ1-6; 8 bases fit TRBD1. This CDR3 has 14 residues. Trimming cost V 4 bases and J 14 bases; bases outside gene matches: 10. Looked up from germline, CDR1 is MGHRA and CDR2 is YSYEKL. CDR3 DNA sequence: TGCGCCAGCAGCCCTAGACAGGGGTTGGAGTCCCTCCACTTT. Translated, it gives CASSPRQGLESLHF.

This clone appeared once. V usage is TRBV29-1 and J usage is TRBJ2-2; 16 bases match TRBD2. Unmatched junction bases numbered 12, after V lost 3 bases and J lost 5 bases. The CDR3 contains 19 residues. Germline lookup yields CDR1 SQVTM and CDR2 ANQGSEA. CDR3 loop: CSVDLHGTSGRAETGELFF. Written as DNA, the CDR3 is TGCAGCGTTGACCTACATGGGACTAGCGGGAGGGCCGAGACCGGGGAGCTGTTTTTT.

V is TRBV5-4 and J is TRBJ2-3; a weak D match, TRBD2 (5 bases). Trimming removed 2 bases at V and 0 bases at J, with 10 bases between. CDR1 is SGHNT, CDR2 YYREEE, per germline (reference sequence). The CDR3 runs 15 residues. The CDR3 DNA reads TGTGCCAGCAGCTTAAGGACTGTCAGCACAGATACGCAGTATTTT. Protein: CASSLRTVSTDTQYF. The variable domain in full, completed from reference TRBV5-4 and TRBJ2-3, reads ETGVTQSPTHLIKTRGQQVTLRCSSQSGHNTVSWYQQALGQGPQFIFQYYREEENGRGNFPPRFSGLQFPNYSSELNVNALELDDSALYLCASSLRTVSTDTQYFGPGTRLTVL.

This chain links TRBV18 with TRBJ1-5; maybe TRBD1 (5 bases). The CDR3 extends over 13 amino acids. Per the germline V gene, CDR1 is KGHSH and CDR2 is LQKENI. Trimming cost V 3 bases and J 7 bases, with 10 bases left between them. DNA of the CDR3: TGTGCCAGCTCACCCAGTGAGGGGCAGCCCCAGCATTTT. This translates into CASSPSEGQPQHF.

The chain carries TRBV7-2 and TRBJ2-2; D is uncertain. V lost 6 bases, J lost 9 bases, and 11 bases lay in between. From germline, CDR1 is SGHTA and CDR2 FQGNSA. CDR3 length equals 12 residues. The CDR3 DNA sequence: TGTGCCAGCAGGTCTGGCGCCCGGGAGCTGTTTTTT. Its protein product is CASRSGARELFF.

The sample holds one count of this clone. The chain carries TRBV5-1 and TRBJ2-7; TRBD1 aligns across 9 bases. Germline V lookup: CDR1 SGHRS, CDR2 YFSETQ. With V trimmed by 3 bases and J by 1 base, 8 bases remained unmatched. This CDR3 is 16 amino acids long. CDR3 loop: CASSWSTGQGSYEQYF. CDR3 DNA sequence: TGCGCCAGCAGCTGGTCGACGGGACAGGGATCCTACGAGCAGTACTTC.

In DNA form, the CDR3 reads TGTGCCAGCAGTTCCCTCGGAGACAGGGGGAAAGAAAAACTGTTTTTT. It codes for CASSSLGDRGKEKLFF. The chain couples TRBV27 to TRBJ1-4; 9 bases line up with TRBD1. CDR3 length: 16 amino acids. Trimming at V came to 4 bases and at J to 8 bases, leaving 11 bases not matched to a gene. Germline CDR1 MNHEY, CDR2 SMNVEV (reference sequence).

The chain recombines TRBV10-1 with TRBJ2-7, with 9 nucleotides matching TRBD2. There are 12 residues in the CDR3. CDR1 is WNHNN, CDR2 SYGVQD, per germline (reference sequence). The ends lost 5 bases at V and 7 bases at J; junction bases unmatched: 3. The CDR3 protein is CASSRLADEQYF. CDR3 in DNA: TGCGCCAGCAGTAGACTAGCGGATGAGCAGTACTTC.

This chain connects TRBV7-2 to TRBJ2-5; maybe TRBD2 (5 bases). The J call is in doubt because the DNA end fits TRBJ2-7 better. Per the germline V gene, CDR1 is SGHTA and CDR2 is FQGNSA. This CDR3 contains 15 residues. The CDR3 DNA is TGTGCCAGCAGCTTAGGTTATCTTGGGAGCTACGAGCAGTACTTC. It translates to CASSLGYLGSYEQYF.